Below, one T cell receptor (beta chain) is given with its context. Its antigen is currently unknown. This sample was taken from a study of graft-versus-host responses after intestinal transplantation. Study in general: Each recipient received anti-thymocyte globulin induction, then tacrolimus and steroids for roughly 3 years.

The V gene's germline CDR1 is SNHLY and CDR2 FYNNEI. The CDR3 spans 15 residues. The V segment lost 6 bases and the J segment 3 bases; nucleotides outside the gene matches: 6. Method: immunoSEQ multiplex PCR; TCRdb's copy keeps in-frame clones and lacks some. The sample contains 75,000 to 90,000 clones, about 89% of which appear only once. V gene TRBV2 combines with J gene TRBJ2-3; 10 bases agree with TRBD1. The receptor was isolated from a human donor who received an intestinal transplant. The sequences come from unstimulated CD4+ T cells sorted from spleen or lymph node cells, collected before intestinal transplant. The CDR3 is CASRHRDRGTDTQYF. CDR3 in DNA: TGTGCCAGCAGACATCGGGACAGGGGTACAGATACGCAGTATTTT.